This TCR beta chain was recorded in a study of cytomegalovirus exposure and HLA in healthy donors. The J segment lost 6 bases and the V segment lost 6 bases, leaving 6 bases of the junction unmatched. The V gene's germline CDR1 is LGHNA and CDR2 YNFKEQ. This CDR3 has 14 residues. Overall study findings and caveats: Rare TCR sequences predominated, though certain public TCRs were found in many donors. Likely technical artifact: a cluster of highly shared sequence variants. Previous analysis showed most TCR beta V segments were productive about 87% or about 30% of the time.

It was with 60 Vbeta and 13 Jbeta primers that the PCR ran. TCRdb's copy holds only in-frame clones and misses some; the assay was immunoSEQ multiplex PCR. Counted here are 100,000 to 150,000 clones, approximately 84% occurring once; the ten biggest clones make up over 1.5%. This clone was counted only a few times. The antigen is not known. The sample taken for sequencing was PBMCs. The TCR comes from a woman aged 35 to 49 in good health and CMV-seronegative. The rearrangement links TRBV4-2 to TRBJ1-1, with 11 nucleotides matching TRBD1. The CDR3 DNA follows: TGTGCCAGCAGGGCGGGACAGGGGGTCGCTGAAGCTTTCTTT. Its translation is CASRAGQGVAEAFF.